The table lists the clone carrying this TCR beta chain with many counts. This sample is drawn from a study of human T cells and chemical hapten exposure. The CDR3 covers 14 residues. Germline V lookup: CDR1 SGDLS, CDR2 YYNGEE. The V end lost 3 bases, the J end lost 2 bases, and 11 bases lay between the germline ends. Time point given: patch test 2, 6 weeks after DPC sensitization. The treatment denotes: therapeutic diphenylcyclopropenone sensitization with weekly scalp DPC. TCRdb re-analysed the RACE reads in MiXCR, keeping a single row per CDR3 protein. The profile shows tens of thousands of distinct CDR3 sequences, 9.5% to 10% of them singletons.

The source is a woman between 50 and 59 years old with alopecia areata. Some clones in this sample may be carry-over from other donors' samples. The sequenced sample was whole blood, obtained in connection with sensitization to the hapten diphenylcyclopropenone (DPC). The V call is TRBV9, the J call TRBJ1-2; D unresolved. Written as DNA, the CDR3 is TGTGCCAGCAGCGCAGTAACAGCGAACTATGGCTACACCTTC. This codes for CASSAVTANYGYTF.